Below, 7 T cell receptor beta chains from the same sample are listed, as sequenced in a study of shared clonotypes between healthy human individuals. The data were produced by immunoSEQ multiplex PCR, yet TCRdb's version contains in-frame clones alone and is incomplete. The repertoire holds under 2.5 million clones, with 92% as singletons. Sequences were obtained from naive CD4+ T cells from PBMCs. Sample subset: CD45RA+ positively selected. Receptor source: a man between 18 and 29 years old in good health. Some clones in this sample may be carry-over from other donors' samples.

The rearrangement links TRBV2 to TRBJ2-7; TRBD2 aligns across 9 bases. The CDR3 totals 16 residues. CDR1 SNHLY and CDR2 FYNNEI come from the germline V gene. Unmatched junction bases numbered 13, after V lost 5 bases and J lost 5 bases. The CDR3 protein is CASSSQLSGSLHEQYF. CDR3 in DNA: TGTGCCAGCAGTTCCCAGCTTAGCGGGAGTCTCCACGAGCAGTACTTC.

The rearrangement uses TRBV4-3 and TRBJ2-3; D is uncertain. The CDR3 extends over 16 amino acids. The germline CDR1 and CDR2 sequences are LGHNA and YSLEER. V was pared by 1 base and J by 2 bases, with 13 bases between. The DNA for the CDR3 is TGCGCCAGCAGCCAAGTAGGACCCGAACTCACAGATACGCAGTATTTT. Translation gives CASSQVGPELTDTQYF.

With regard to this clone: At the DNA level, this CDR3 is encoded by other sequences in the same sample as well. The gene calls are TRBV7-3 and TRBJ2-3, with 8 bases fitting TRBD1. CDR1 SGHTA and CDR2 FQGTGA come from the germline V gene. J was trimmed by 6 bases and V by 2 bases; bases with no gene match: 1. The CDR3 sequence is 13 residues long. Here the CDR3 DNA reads TGTGCCAGCAGCTTACAGGGGGCTGATACGCAGTATTTT. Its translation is CASSLQGADTQYF.

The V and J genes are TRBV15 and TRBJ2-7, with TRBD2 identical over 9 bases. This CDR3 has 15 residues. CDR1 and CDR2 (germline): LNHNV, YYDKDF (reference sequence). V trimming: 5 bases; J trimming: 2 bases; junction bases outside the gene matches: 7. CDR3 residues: CATSPGLARPYEQYF. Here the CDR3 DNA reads TGTGCCACCAGCCCGGGACTAGCTCGTCCCTACGAGCAGTACTTC. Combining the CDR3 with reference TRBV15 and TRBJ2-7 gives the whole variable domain DAMVIQNPRYQVTQFGKPVTLSCSQTLNHNVMYWYQQKSSQAPKLLFHYYDKDFNNEADTPDNFQSRRPNTSFCFLDIRSPGLGDTAMYLCATSPGLARPYEQYFGPGTRLTVT.

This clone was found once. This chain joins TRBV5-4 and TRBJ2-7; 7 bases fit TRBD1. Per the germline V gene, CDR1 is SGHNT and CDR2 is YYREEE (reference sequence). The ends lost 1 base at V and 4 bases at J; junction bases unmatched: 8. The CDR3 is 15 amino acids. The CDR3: CASSLKARGNYEQYF. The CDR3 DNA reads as TGTGCCAGCAGCTTGAAGGCCAGGGGGAATTACGAGCAGTACTTC.

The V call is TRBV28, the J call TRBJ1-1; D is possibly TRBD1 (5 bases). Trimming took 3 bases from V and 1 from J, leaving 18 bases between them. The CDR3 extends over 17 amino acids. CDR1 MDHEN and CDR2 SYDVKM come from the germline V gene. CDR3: CASSFIFGRDRNTEAFF. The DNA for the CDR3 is TGTGCCAGCAGTTTTATCTTTGGGAGAGACAGGAACACTGAAGCTTTCTTT. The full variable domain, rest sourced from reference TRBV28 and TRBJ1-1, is DVKVTQSSRYLVKRTGEKVFLECVQDMDHENMFWYRQDPGLGLRLIYFSYDVKMKEKGDIPEGYSVSREKKERFSLILESASTNQTSMYLCASSFIFGRDRNTEAFFGQGTRLTVV.

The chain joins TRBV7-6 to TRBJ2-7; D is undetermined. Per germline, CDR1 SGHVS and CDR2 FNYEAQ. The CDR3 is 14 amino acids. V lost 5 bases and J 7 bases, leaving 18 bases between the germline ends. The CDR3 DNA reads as TGTGCCAGCAGCCCCCCCGGTAGGGTTTCTGAGCAGTACTTC. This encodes CASSPPGRVSEQYF.